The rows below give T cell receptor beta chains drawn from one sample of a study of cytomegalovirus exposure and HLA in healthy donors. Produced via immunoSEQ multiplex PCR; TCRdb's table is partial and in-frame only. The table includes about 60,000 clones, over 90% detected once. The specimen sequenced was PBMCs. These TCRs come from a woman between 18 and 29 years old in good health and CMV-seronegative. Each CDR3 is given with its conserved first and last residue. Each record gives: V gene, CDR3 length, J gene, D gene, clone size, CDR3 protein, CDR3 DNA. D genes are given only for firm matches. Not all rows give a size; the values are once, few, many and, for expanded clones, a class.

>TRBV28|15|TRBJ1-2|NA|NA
CASSLPRQTGYGYTF
TGTGCCAGCAGTTTACCAAGACAGACAGGATATGGCTACACCTTC
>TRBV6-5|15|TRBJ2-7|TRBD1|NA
CASSYRNRGQNEQYF
TGTGCCAGCAGTTACCGAAACAGGGGGCAGAACGAGCAGTACTTC
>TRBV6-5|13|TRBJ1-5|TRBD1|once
CASSGTENQPQHF
TGTGCCAGCAGTGGGACAGAAAATCAGCCCCAGCATTTT
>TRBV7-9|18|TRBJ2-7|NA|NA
CASSSYVNREISSYEQYF
TGTGCCAGCAGCTCCTATGTTAATAGAGAGATAAGCTCCTACGAGCAGTACTTC
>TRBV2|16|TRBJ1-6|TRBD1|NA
CASSAQGAVYNSPLHF
TGTGCCAGCAGTGCCCAGGGGGCTGTTTATAATTCACCCCTCCACTTT
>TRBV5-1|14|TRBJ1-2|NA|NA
CASSLRTDYYGYTF
TGCGCCAGCAGCTTAAGGACGGACTACTATGGCTACACCTTC
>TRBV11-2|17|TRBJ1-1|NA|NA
CASSLAPVGGMDTEAFF
TGTGCCAGCAGCTTAGCCCCCGTGGGGGGTATGGACACTGAAGCATTCTTT
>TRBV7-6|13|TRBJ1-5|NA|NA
CASSPRTLSPQHF
TGTGCCAGCAGCCCAAGGACTCTCTCGCCCCAGCATTTT
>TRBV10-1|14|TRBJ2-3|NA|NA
CASSEAGNTDTQYF
TGCGCCAGCAGTGAGGCGGGGAACACAGATACGCAGTATTTT
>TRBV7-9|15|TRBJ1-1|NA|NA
CASSSQSTGTTEAFF
TGTGCCAGCAGCTCTCAGAGCACAGGGACAACTGAAGCTTTCTTT
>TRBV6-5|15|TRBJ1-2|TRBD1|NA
CASSYGQVAKGGYTF
TGTGCCAGCAGTTACGGACAGGTGGCGAAGGGTGGCTACACCTTC
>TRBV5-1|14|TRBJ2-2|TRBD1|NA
CASSFGTGTGELFF
TGCGCCAGCAGCTTTGGGACAGGGACCGGGGAGCTGTTTTTT
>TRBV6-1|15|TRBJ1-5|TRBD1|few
CASSEQTGGNQPQHF
TGTGCCAGCAGTGAACAAACAGGGGGCAATCAGCCCCAGCATTTT
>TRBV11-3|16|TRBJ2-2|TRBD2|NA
CASSPQFGRDTGELFF
TGTGCCAGCAGCCCCCAGTTCGGGAGGGACACCGGGGAGCTGTTTTTT
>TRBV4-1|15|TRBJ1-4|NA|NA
CASSQQGWDNEKLFF
TGCGCCAGCAGCCAACAGGGATGGGATAATGAAAAACTGTTTTTT
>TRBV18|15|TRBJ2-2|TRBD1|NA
CASSPYGTGTGELFF
TGTGCCAGCTCACCATACGGGACAGGGACCGGGGAGCTGTTTTTT
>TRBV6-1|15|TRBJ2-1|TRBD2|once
CASRVSGSSYNEQFF
TGTGCCAGCAGGGTTAGCGGGAGCTCCTACAATGAGCAGTTCTTC
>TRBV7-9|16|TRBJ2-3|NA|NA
CASSLARGAIPDTQYF
TGTGCCAGCAGCTTAGCGCGTGGGGCAATTCCAGATACGCAGTATTTT
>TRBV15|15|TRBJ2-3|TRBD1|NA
CATSRGTGSVDTQYF
TGTGCCACCAGCAGAGGGACAGGTTCGGTGGATACGCAGTATTTT
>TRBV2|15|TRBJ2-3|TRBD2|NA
CASSRTSGRTDTQYF
TGTGCCAGCAGTCGGACTAGCGGGAGGACAGATACGCAGTATTTT
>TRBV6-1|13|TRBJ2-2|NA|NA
CASSEGFGGELFF
TGTGCCAGCAGTGAAGGTTTCGGCGGGGAGCTGTTTTTT
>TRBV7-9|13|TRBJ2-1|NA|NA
CASSPRQHNEQFF
TGTGCCAGCAGCCCGCGGCAGCACAATGAGCAGTTCTTC
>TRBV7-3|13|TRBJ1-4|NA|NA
CASSLSLGEKLFF
TGTGCCAGCAGCTTAAGTCTAGGTGAAAAACTGTTTTTT
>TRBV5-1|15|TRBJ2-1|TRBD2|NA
CASSLQRGGINEQFF
TGCGCCAGCAGCTTGCAGCGGGGGGGAATCAATGAGCAGTTCTTC
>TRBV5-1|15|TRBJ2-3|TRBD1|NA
CASSLGQGAADTQYF
TGCGCCAGCAGCTTGGGACAGGGGGCGGCAGATACGCAGTATTTT
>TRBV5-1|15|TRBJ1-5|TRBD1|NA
CASSKETGVKQPQHF
TGCGCCAGCAGCAAAGAAACAGGGGTCAAGCAGCCCCAGCATTTT
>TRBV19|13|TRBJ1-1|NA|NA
CASSWTASTEAFF
TGTGCCAGTAGTTGGACAGCTAGCACTGAAGCTTTCTTT
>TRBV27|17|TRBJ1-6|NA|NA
CASSLFLFGQGNSPLHF
TGTGCCAGCAGTTTATTCCTTTTCGGGCAGGGTAATTCACCCCTCCACTTT
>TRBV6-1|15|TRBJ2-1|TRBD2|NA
CASSEDGGEYNEQFF
TGTGCCAGCAGTGAAGACGGGGGGGAGTACAATGAGCAGTTCTTC
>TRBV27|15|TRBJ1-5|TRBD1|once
CASRNQGAGNQPQHF
TGTGCCAGCAGGAATCAGGGGGCGGGCAATCAGCCCCAGCATTTT
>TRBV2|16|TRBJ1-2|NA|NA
CASSERSGHRAYGYTF
TGTGCCAGCAGTGAAAGGTCGGGGCACAGGGCCTATGGCTACACCTTC
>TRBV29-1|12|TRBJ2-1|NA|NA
CSVARAGNEQFF
TGCAGCGTTGCGAGGGCCGGCAATGAGCAGTTCTTC
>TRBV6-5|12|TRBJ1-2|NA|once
CASKYVGGGYTF
TGTGCCAGCAAATACGTTGGCGGTGGCTACACCTTC
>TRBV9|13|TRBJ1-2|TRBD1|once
CASSGGTGYGYTF
TGTGCCAGCAGCGGTGGGACAGGGTATGGCTACACCTTC
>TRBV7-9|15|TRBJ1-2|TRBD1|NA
CASSLGQGIGYGYTF
TGTGCCAGCAGCTTGGGACAGGGAATTGGGTATGGCTACACCTTC
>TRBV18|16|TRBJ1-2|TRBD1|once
CASSPDRGQGNYGYTF
TGTGCCAGCTCACCTGACAGGGGGCAGGGGAACTATGGCTACACCTTC
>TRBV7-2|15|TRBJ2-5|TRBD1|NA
CASSLVDRGGETQYF
TGTGCCAGCAGCTTAGTCGACAGGGGAGGAGAGACCCAGTACTTC
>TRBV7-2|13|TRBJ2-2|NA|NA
CASSPVRAGELFF
TGTGCCAGCAGCCCAGTCCGGGCCGGGGAGCTGTTTTTT
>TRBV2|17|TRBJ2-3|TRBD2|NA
CASSVASGKPSTDTQYF
TGTGCCAGCAGTGTGGCTAGCGGGAAGCCTAGCACAGATACGCAGTATTTT
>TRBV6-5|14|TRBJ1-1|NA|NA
CASSYGPRSSEAFF
TGTGCCAGCAGTTACGGGCCGAGAAGCTCTGAAGCTTTCTTT
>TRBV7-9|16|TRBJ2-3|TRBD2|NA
CASSSRLAGPTDTQYF
TGTGCCAGCAGCTCACGACTAGCGGGACCCACAGATACGCAGTATTTT
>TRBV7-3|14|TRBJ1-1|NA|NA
CASSEHAGGTEAFF
TGTGCCAGCAGCGAGCACGCCGGAGGGACTGAAGCTTTCTTT
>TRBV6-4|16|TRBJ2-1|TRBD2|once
CASSEGLADSYNEQFF
TGTGCCAGCAGTGAGGGACTAGCGGACTCCTACAATGAGCAGTTCTTC